The rows below give T cell receptor beta chains drawn from one sample of a study of T cell responses to AZD1222 COVID-19 vaccine. The data were produced by immunoSEQ multiplex PCR, yet TCRdb's version contains in-frame clones alone and is incomplete. This sample yields 150,000 to 200,000 clones, of which approximately 86% are seen a single time; around 2.6% belongs to the top ten. Sample: peripheral blood, taken on day 0 of AZD1222 vaccination. These receptors were taken from an adult in good health. CDR3s include the opening cysteine and the closing phenylalanine or tryptophan. The D gene is left open where the match is weak. Size values are once, few and many counts, or a class for expanded clones, and some rows have none.

abundance	d_gene	j_gene	v_gene	CDR3nt	CDR3aa
few	TRBD1	TRBJ1-5	TRBV2	TGTGCCAGTCAACCCGACAGGGGCAATCAGCCCCAGCATTTT	CASQPDRGNQPQHF
NA	NA	TRBJ1-1	TRBV5-5	TGTGCCAGCAGCCCGGGTTTCCTCATGAACACTGAAGCTTTCTTT	CASSPGFLMNTEAFF
NA	TRBD1	TRBJ1-2	TRBV5-6	TGTGCCAGCAGCTGGGGGGACAGCGCCTATGGCTACACCTTC	CASSWGDSAYGYTF
NA	TRBD2	TRBJ2-3	TRBV18	TGTGCCAGCTCCCCACAACTAGCGGGGCTCAGCACAGATACGCAGTATTTT	CASSPQLAGLSTDTQYF
few	NA	TRBJ1-5	TRBV18	TGTGCCAGCTCACCGCAGGGGAGCAATCAGCCCCAGCATTTT	CASSPQGSNQPQHF
NA	NA	TRBJ2-1	TRBV29-1	TGCAGCGTTGAAAAGGGAGAGGGCAATGAGCAGTTCTTC	CSVEKGEGNEQFF
NA	NA	TRBJ2-7	TRBV10-2	TGCGCCAGCAGTGGCAGGGGCGAAACCTACGAGCAGTACTTC	CASSGRGETYEQYF
NA	NA	TRBJ1-1	TRBV7-8	TGTGCCAGCAGCTTAGTCGGTGGGCAGGAGAATCCTTTCTTT	CASSLVGGQENPFF
NA	NA	TRBJ2-7	TRBV2	TGTGCCACCCGTTCCCCGGGGTTCGAGCAGTACTTC	CATRSPGFEQYF
few	NA	TRBJ1-2	TRBV2	TGTGCCAGCAACAAGGGACCGGGCGGCTACACCTTC	CASNKGPGGYTF
NA	TRBD1	TRBJ1-1	TRBV29-1	TGCAGCGGGAGACAGGGAGGGGACGGAGCTTTCTTT	CSGRQGGDGAFF